The present T cell receptor beta chain was sequenced within a study of blood T cells in healthy people across ages (dated by TCRdb to between 2014 and 2017). Broadly, across the study: In model experiments, roughly one uniquely barcoded TCR beta cDNA molecule per two T cells was captured by template switching. The donors were split into four age groups: young (average around 16 years), middle-aged (39), aged (62) and long-lived (about 82). Using the same blood draw, the study looked at two additional independent replicas of 1 million unique cDNA reads for two donors, one aged 18 to 30 and the other aged 80 or older. The study measured age-related changes in TCR beta repertoire diversity using deep sequencing normalized with unique cDNA molecular identifiers. Donors of different ages were randomly distributed across sequencing lanes to avoid experimental bias.

The roughly 38 donors, aged roughly 6 to 100 years, were systemically healthy Caucasian individuals from Russia. Each donor gave approximately 9.3 milliliters of peripheral blood, collected into EDTA-treated Vacutainer tubes. Ficoll-Paque density-gradient centrifugation was used to isolate PBMCs, with at least 7 million obtained per sample. Trizol reagent was used to extract total RNA from PBMCs, with at least 5 micrograms per sample. For every donor, flow cytometry on a PBMC aliquot measured the percentage of naive CD45RAhigh/CD27high T cells. This clonotype was found a few times. Its recognized antigen is unknown. No base qualities exist here, and no much larger clone lies one base off it. Library generation was performed with 5' RACE. Instrument used: Illumina HiSeq 2500. A second PCR of about 6 to 12 cycles was performed with a sample-barcoded 5' primer and a J-beta primer mix. A unique molecular identifier was introduced onto each TCR beta cDNA molecule by a template-switch 5' adaptor carrying 12 random nucleotides. At least 3 million CDR3-containing paired-end reads were obtained from each sample. The Mint cDNA synthesis kit, primed by a TRBC-specific oligonucleotide, was used to synthesize first-strand cDNA from all RNA. Following uracil-DNA glycosylase treatment, a first 18-cycle PCR with universal primers M1SS and BC2_uni_R was performed on all cDNA. The published analysis was carried out like this. For normalization, 1 million high-quality reads, each with a distinct molecular identifier, were randomly selected from each sample. Instead of being binned into consensus sequences, reads with shared molecular identifiers were discarded. MiTCR, set to a Q25 quality threshold and the strictest error-elimination algorithm, was used for CDR3 identification, clonotype clustering and error correction. Lower-bound total TCR beta diversity was estimated with a nonparametric unseen species model using Euler transformation. TCRdb cleaned the public reads at Q25 with fastp, built clones with MiXCR and kept in-frame beta chains. For every CDR3 protein sequence, its rows merge into one entry that carries the most common genes and DNA. These V and J calls originate from TCRdb's pipeline instead of the authors' own analysis. This sample holds 730,000 or so distinct CDR3 sequences; less than 45% were observed only once. The top ten clones comprise around 32% of the sample.

Spanning cysteine to phenylalanine, the CDR3 consists of 15 amino acids. The kept DNA is CDR3 alone, 45 bases in frame from the first base. According to the germline V gene, CDR1 reads SGHTA and CDR2 reads FQGNSA. The germline V end is reduced by 6 bases and the J end by 4 bases; junction bases left unmatched: 8. Overall study outcomes, separate from this receptor: Estimates of total diversity based on one million sequenced T cells were regarded as lower bounds and as underestimates. There was a strong correlation between observed TCR beta diversity and the percentage of naive T cells measured by flow cytometry. Compared with the aged group, the long-lived group had more naive CD4+ T cells, fewer expanded clones and increased TCR diversity, a pattern suggesting age selection. Donor CMV infection status was unknown, potentially confounding age-related changes in expanded clonotypes. Observed TCR beta diversity per million T cells fell roughly linearly with age, and a significant reduction was already apparent by age about 38. Bulk unsorted PBMC profiling prevented conclusive comparison of naive and antigen-experienced compartments.

Sequenced sample: blood. The chain uses TRBV7-2 and TRBJ2-2, with 7 junctional bases fitting TRBD1. The origin of this receptor is a man at least 80 years old in good health. The DNA sequence follows: TGTGCCAGCAGTCAAGACAGGGTTCGCACCGGGGAGCTGTTTTTT. It codes for CASSQDRVRTGELFF.